This entry lists 25 T cell receptor beta chains sequenced from one sample in a study of T cell repertoires in cytomegalovirus infection. TCRdb analysed the reads with MiXCR anew, one entry per CDR3 protein. The table has about 770,000 distinct CDR3 sequences, roughly 29% seen once. No antigen is known for these receptors. This material consisted of cultured CD8+ T cells from PBMCs, taken from culture after CMV antigen stimulation. Source of these receptors: a human donor in good health (CMV status not recorded). Some clones in this sample may be carry-over from other donors' samples.

V gene TRBV27 combines with J gene TRBJ1-1; weak D call: TRBD1 (5 bases). Trimming pared 0 bases from V and 7 bases from J, leaving 15 bases between. CDR3 length: 15 residues. The germline gives CDR1 MNHEY, CDR2 SMNVEV (reference sequence). The CDR3, as DNA: TGTGCCAGCAGTTTATCGCTTGGGACGAGGAATGAAGCTTTCTTT. Its protein product is CASSLSLGTRNEAFF.

The rearrangement links TRBV10-3 to TRBJ1-2; no clear D gene. From germline, CDR1 is ENHRY and CDR2 SYGVKD. V dropped 0 bases and J dropped 1 base, with 9 bases sitting between them. CDR3 length: 15 amino acids. The CDR3 DNA reads as TGTGCCATCAGTGAGTCCCTGTTTGATAACTATGGCTACACCTTC. Its protein is CAISESLFDNYGYTF.

The rearrangement uses TRBV7-9 and TRBJ2-7, with D possibly being TRBD1 or TRBD2 (7 bases each). Deletions cut 5 bases from V and 1 base from J, with 12 bases between. CDR1 and CDR2 from the germline V gene are SEHNR and FQNEAQ (reference sequence). The CDR3 is 14 residues long. In nucleotides, the CDR3 is TGTGCCAGCAGCGGGGGGGACAGATCCTACGAGCAGTACGTC. It yields the protein CASSGGDRSYEQYV.

This clonotype has a handful of counts. This chain joins TRBV7-3 and TRBJ2-6, with D possibly matching TRBD2 (5 bases). Germline V CDR1 and CDR2: SGHTA, FQGTGA. The CDR3 length is 15 residues. V was pared by 6 bases and J by 4 bases, with 13 bases between. In DNA, the CDR3 is TGTGCCAGCAGGGAGCGGTCTAACGGGGCCAACGTCCTGACTTTC. Residues: CASRERSNGANVLTF.

This clonotype is medium-sized within its sample. The V gene is TRBV7-9, the J gene TRBJ2-1; TRBD2 matches at 13 bases. The CDR3 is 16 amino acids. Per germline, CDR1 SEHNR and CDR2 FQNEAQ (reference sequence). The V segment lost 5 bases and the J segment 9 bases; nucleotides outside the gene matches: 10. CDR3 nucleotide sequence: TGTGCCAGCAGCCCCCCGACTAGCGGGGGGTGGGGTGAGCAGTTCTTC. It encodes CASSPPTSGGWGEQFF.

This clonotype was picked up a small number of times. The chain joins TRBV6-1 to TRBJ2-1; 7 positions match TRBD2. V lost 0 bases, J lost 3 bases, and 5 bases stayed unmatched. Germline CDR1 is MNHNS and CDR2 is SASEGT. The CDR3 is made up of 16 amino acids. The CDR3 loop is CASSEALASGYNEQFF. The DNA of the CDR3 is TGTGCCAGCAGTGAAGCGCTGGCTAGCGGCTACAATGAGCAGTTCTTC.

This clonotype has a handful of counts. The chain carries TRBV7-9 and TRBJ1-4, with 10 nucleotides matching TRBD1. The CDR3 runs 17 residues. The J segment lost 6 bases and the V segment lost 1 base, leaving 8 bases of the junction unmatched. Germline V gives CDR1 SEHNR, CDR2 FQNEAQ (reference sequence). CDR3 bases: TGTGCCAGCAGCTTAGGACAGGGGGCCGGATACGATGAAAAACTGTTTTTT. It translates to CASSLGQGAGYDEKLFF.

The chain recombines TRBV4-3 with TRBJ2-6, with D maybe TRBD2 (5 bases). This CDR3 spans 17 amino acids. CDR1 is LGHNA, CDR2 YSLEER, per germline. Trimming shortened V by 0 bases and J by 2 bases, and 11 bases separated the two germline ends. The DNA of the CDR3 is TGCGCCAGCAGCCAAGATCTTACGGGGACTGGGGCCAACGTCCTGACTTTC. This sequence encodes CASSQDLTGTGANVLTF.

This clonotype has only a few counts. This sequence joins TRBV7-4 and TRBJ1-1; the D is unclear. The CDR3 loop spans 13 amino acids. Germline V CDR1 and CDR2: SGHVT, SQSDAQ. The V gene lost 7 bases and the J gene lost 2 bases, with 11 bases spanning the gap. CDR3 in amino acids: CASKLWGNTEAFF. In DNA, the CDR3 is TGTGCCAGCAAGCTGTGGGGTAACACTGAAGCTTTCTTT.

Concerning this clonotype itself: The CDR3 does not close with the conserved phenylalanine or tryptophan, likely indicating a read error. Here the CDR3 reads CASSVARGEAFS. CDR3 DNA: TGTGCCAGTAGTGTCGCGCGGGGGGAAGCTTTCTCT. The rearrangement uses TRBV19 and TRBJ1-1; perhaps TRBD1 as D (5 bases). This CDR3 has 12 amino acids. The germline V gene encodes CDR1 LNHDA and CDR2 SQIVND (reference sequence). V was shortened by 5 bases and J by 8 bases, with 12 bases between the two germline ends.

This clonotype was observed at least ten times. V gene TRBV7-8 combines with J gene TRBJ2-3; D unclear. V gave up 5 bases and J gave up 5 bases, with 11 bases separating them. The length of the CDR3 is 13 residues. The germline gives CDR1 SGHVS, CDR2 FQNEAQ. CDR3 in amino acids: CASSLGMGDTQYF. The CDR3 bases are TGTGCCAGCAGCCTAGGGATGGGAGATACGCAGTATTTT.

This clonotype occurred a few times. This chain joins TRBV23-1 and TRBJ2-1; possibly TRBD2 for D (6 bases). TRBV23-1 is an ORF for which the function is uncertain. The V and J ends lost 6 bases and 6 bases respectively, with 12 bases between them. The length of the CDR3 is 13 residues. CDR3 protein: CASRRTGGNEQFF. The CDR3 coding sequence is TGCGCCAGCAGGCGAACCGGGGGCAATGAGCAGTTCTTC.

This clonotype turned up a few times. The V call is TRBV6-1, the J call TRBJ1-2; no clear D gene. This CDR3 is built from 14 residues. Looked up from germline, CDR1 is MNHNS and CDR2 is SASEGT. Trimming took off 4 bases at V and 3 bases at J, with 12 bases between the two ends. As DNA, the CDR3 is TGTGCCAGCAGTGTTGAGGCAGTTTACTATGGCTACACCTTC. The encoded protein is CASSVEAVYYGYTF.

This rearrangement joins TRBV24-1 to TRBJ2-6; no firm D call. Germline CDR1 is KGHDR and CDR2 is SFDVKD. This CDR3 contains 14 residues. With 6 bases removed from V and 0 bases from J, the gap between germline ends came to 5 bases. The CDR3 DNA reads TGTGCCACCAGTCCCGGCTCTGGGGCCAACGTCCTGACTTTC. Translating gives CATSPGSGANVLTF.

V and J are TRBV12-3 or TRBV12-4 and TRBJ2-4, with D perhaps matching TRBD2 (5 bases). V shed 5 bases and J shed 7 bases, with 12 bases lying between them. This CDR3 has 13 residues. Here the CDR3 reads CASSPVDSNIQYF. The CDR3 nucleotides read TGTGCCAGCAGTCCCGTGGACTCGAACATTCAGTACTTC.

This clonotype was counted a few times. The V call is TRBV27, the J call TRBJ2-2; D could derive from TRBD1 or TRBD2 (5 bases each). The CDR3 covers 17 residues. Trimming removed 3 bases from V and 3 bases from J, with 17 bases in between. The germline gives CDR1 MNHEY, CDR2 SMNVEV (reference sequence). CDR3 bases: TGTGCCAGCAGTTTTACGCCCGGGACGGCACACACCGGGGAGCTGTTTTTT. Amino acids: CASSFTPGTAHTGELFF.

The rearrangement uses TRBV5-1 and TRBJ2-5, with TRBD1 matching 7 bases. Trimming at V came to 0 bases and at J to 0 bases, leaving 5 bases not matched to a gene. From germline, CDR1 is SGHRS and CDR2 YFSETQ. The CDR3 is 16 residues long. The CDR3 region is CASSLVQGLNQETQYF. The CDR3 nucleotides read TGCGCCAGCAGCTTGGTACAGGGGCTTAACCAAGAGACCCAGTACTTC.

Comment on this clonotype: A much more abundant neighbour one base away suggests this may be a read error. V and J are TRBV7-9 and TRBJ1-6; D gene ambiguous. Looked up from germline, CDR1 is SEHNR and CDR2 is FQNEAQ (reference sequence). This CDR3 contains 19 residues. V gave up 0 bases and J gave up 0 bases, with 15 bases separating them. For the CDR3, the DNA is TGTGCCAGCAGCTTAGCGGTTCTGGGAATAAGCTCCTATAATTCACCCCTCCACTTT. Protein sequence: CASSLAVLGISSYNSPLHF.

In its sample, this clonotype was seen once. This clone may be a read error of a much larger clone one base away. This chain connects TRBV7-8 to TRBJ1-5, with D hard to call. There are 13 residues in the CDR3. Per germline, CDR1 SGHVS and CDR2 FQNEAQ. V was cut by 3 bases and J by 3 bases, with 6 bases left in between. This CDR3 reads CASSFNPNQPQHF. CDR3 coding DNA: TGTGCCAGCAGCTTTAACCCCAATCAGCCCCAGCATTTT.

This chain connects TRBV6-6 to TRBJ2-1, with TRBD1 matching over 7 bases. The CDR3 loop spans 19 amino acids. V was pared by 2 bases and J by 0 bases, with 13 bases of the junction left unmatched. Looked up from germline, CDR1 is MNHNY and CDR2 is SVGAGI (reference sequence). CDR3 sequence: CASSYPLDGTASSYNEQFF. The DNA for the CDR3 is TGTGCCAGCAGTTACCCCCTGGACGGGACAGCGAGCTCCTACAATGAGCAGTTCTTC.

The sample holds a few counts of this clonotype. The genes are TRBV5-4 and TRBJ2-2, with D unresolved. The CDR3 is made up of 14 amino acids. CDR1 and CDR2 from the germline V gene are SGHNT and YYREEE (reference sequence). Trimming cost V 4 bases and J 3 bases, with 10 bases left between them. This CDR3 is CASSPAGDTGELFF. CDR3 nucleotides: TGTGCCAGCAGCCCAGCTGGGGACACCGGGGAGCTGTTTTTT.

The chain recombines TRBV29-1 with TRBJ1-2; D is possibly TRBD1 (5 bases). The CDR3 totals 14 residues. Deletions cut 7 bases from V and 4 bases from J, with 19 bases between. The germline CDR1 and CDR2 sequences are SQVTM and ANQGSEA. The DNA for the CDR3 is TGCAGCGCCAACGACAGACCCGTTGCCTATGGCTACACCTTC. Its protein product is CSANDRPVAYGYTF.

The rearrangement joins TRBV7-2 to TRBJ2-1; D gene uncertain. The V gene's germline CDR1 is SGHTA and CDR2 FQGNSA. The CDR3 length is 17 residues. Deletions cut 1 base from V and 3 bases from J, with 16 bases between. The CDR3 loop is CASSLDPDYRIYNEQFF. CDR3 in DNA: TGTGCCAGCAGCTTAGACCCGGATTATCGGATCTACAATGAGCAGTTCTTC.

In this sample, this clonotype turned up a few times. For the CDR3, the DNA is TGTGCCAGCAGTCGTCGACCGGGTGAGCAGTTCTTC. Translated, it gives CASSRRPGEQFF. The gene calls are TRBV11-2 and TRBJ2-1; D gene ambiguous. Trimming pared 6 bases from V and 9 bases from J, leaving 12 bases between. CDR3 length: 12 residues. Germline CDR1 SGHAT, CDR2 FQNNGV.

In its sample, this clonotype was seen a few times. The chain recombines TRBV7-9 with TRBJ2-7; D may be TRBD1 or TRBD2 (5 bases each). The V gene's germline CDR1 is SEHNR and CDR2 FQNEAQ (reference sequence). The CDR3 length is 15 residues. The germline V and J ends were trimmed by 7 bases and 5 bases, with 21 bases remaining between them. CDR3 protein: CASTRQGEGRDEQYF. CDR3 DNA: TGTGCCAGCACTAGGCAGGGAGAGGGGCGGGACGAGCAGTACTTC.